This passage covers 30 T cell receptor beta chains from one sample sequenced in a study of shared clonotypes between healthy human individuals. Libraries were prepared by immunoSEQ multiplex PCR; TCRdb keeps only in-frame clonotypes and omits some of them. The data show some 2.4 million clones, 93% seen once. Input material: naive CD4+ T cells from PBMCs. Subset in this sample: CD45RA+ positively selected. Source of these receptors: a man between 18 and 35 years old in good health. Some clones in this sample may be carry-over from other donors' samples.

This rearrangement joins TRBV4-3 to TRBJ1-2; 9 bases align to TRBD1. Germline V gene lookup returns CDR1 LGHNA and CDR2 YSLEER. The V and J ends lost 3 bases and 5 bases, in that order; junction bases with no gene match: 13. The CDR3 covers 17 residues. The CDR3 DNA reads as TGCGCCAGCAGCCACGTCCCGGGACAGGGTTCAGGATATGGCTACACCTTC. This encodes CASSHVPGQGSGYGYTF.

This sequence joins TRBV6-1 and TRBJ2-7; 12 positions agree with TRBD1. From germline, CDR1 is MNHNS and CDR2 SASEGT. This CDR3 comprises 15 residues. V lost 6 bases and J lost 3; bases outside the gene matches: 6. The CDR3 sequence is CASRGGTGGRYEQYF. Written as DNA, the CDR3 is TGTGCCAGCAGGGGAGGGACAGGGGGCCGCTACGAGCAGTACTTC.

The chain uses TRBV11-2 and TRBJ1-2; D is uncertain. The CDR3 has 13 amino acids. Germline V CDR1 and CDR2: SGHAT, FQNNGV. The V end lost 3 bases, the J end lost 2 bases, and 7 bases lay between the germline ends. DNA of the CDR3: TGTGCCAGCAGCTTTGAACGCAACTATGGCTACACCTTC. Residues: CASSFERNYGYTF.

The chain has TRBV7-6 and TRBJ1-1, with D unclear. There are 13 residues in the CDR3. The V gene's germline CDR1 is SGHVS and CDR2 FNYEAQ. Here the CDR3 DNA reads TGTGCTTCCCGGCCGATGCATTTCACTGAAGCTTTCTTT. This gives the protein CASRPMHFTEAFF.

This clone was detected only once. This chain uses TRBV9 with TRBJ1-4, with 8 bases fitting TRBD1. CDR3 length: 14 amino acids. V lost 4 bases to trimming and J lost 8 bases; unmatched junction nucleotides: 7. Germline CDR1 reads SGDLS; CDR2 reads YYNGEE. DNA of the CDR3: TGTGCCAGCAGCACTCCGGGACAGGAAGAAAAACTGTTTTTT. This translates into CASSTPGQEEKLFF.

Notes on this clone: The same CDR3 is also encoded by other DNA sequences in this sample. CDR3: CASSPDRYNEQFF. CDR3 sequence (DNA): TGTGCCAGCAGCCCCGACAGGTACAATGAGCAGTTCTTC. V is TRBV7-3 and J is TRBJ2-1, with D perhaps matching TRBD1 (6 bases). Trimming pared 5 bases from V and 4 bases from J, leaving 9 bases between. The CDR3 totals 13 residues. The germline gives CDR1 SGHTA, CDR2 FQGTGA.

CDR3 amino acids: CASSYSNLFGYEQYF. The CDR3 DNA reads as TGTGCCAGCAGTTACTCGAATCTCTTTGGCTACGAGCAGTACTTC. J is TRBJ2-7 and V is TRBV6-5; D unclear. Looked up from germline, CDR1 is MNHEY and CDR2 is SVGAGI. This CDR3 contains 15 residues. V lost 0 bases and J 3 bases, leaving 12 bases between the germline ends.

V and J are TRBV28 and TRBJ1-2; the D gene is possibly TRBD1 (5 bases). CDR1 is MDHEN, CDR2 SYDVKM, per germline. The V end lost 5 bases, the J end lost 6 bases, and 13 bases lay between the germline ends. This CDR3 has 13 amino acids. CDR3 DNA: TGTGCCAGCAGTCCCTCAGGGAAGAATGGCTACACCTTC. This gives the protein CASSPSGKNGYTF.

This chain joins TRBV25-1 and TRBJ1-4; TRBD1 is a possible D gene (5 bases). Germline CDR1 and CDR2: MGHDK and SYGVNS. The V end was cut by 2 bases, the J end by 8 bases, with 15 bases between. The CDR3 loop spans 15 amino acids. This CDR3 is CASSETGARTEKLFF. The DNA of the CDR3 is TGTGCCAGCAGTGAAACCGGGGCTAGGACGGAAAAACTGTTTTTT.

The chain uses TRBV28 and TRBJ1-1; possibly TRBD1 for D (5 bases). Germline V gene data show CDR1 as MDHEN and CDR2 as SYDVKM. This CDR3 is 15 amino acids long. V was clipped by 2 bases and J by 1 base, with 11 bases between them. The CDR3 is CASSLHPGRNTEAFF. In DNA form, the CDR3 reads TGTGCCAGCAGTTTACACCCAGGGAGGAACACTGAAGCTTTCTTT.

This rearrangement joins TRBV7-3 to TRBJ2-3; D gene ambiguous. The CDR3 is 17 amino acids. The V and J ends lost 5 bases and 6 bases respectively, with 24 bases between them. Per the germline V gene, CDR1 is SGHTA and CDR2 is FQGTGA. CDR3 protein: CASSPVAGTPVRDTQYF. The CDR3 nucleotides read TGTGCCAGCAGCCCCGTCGCCGGCACACCGGTGAGGGATACGCAGTATTTT.

Comment on this clone: Distinct nucleotide sequences in the sample also encode this CDR3. This chain connects TRBV9 to TRBJ1-1, with no clear D. Germline lookup yields CDR1 SGDLS and CDR2 YYNGEE. The CDR3 loop spans 14 amino acids. V was cut by 2 bases and J by 0 bases, with 8 bases left in between. The CDR3 sequence is CASSVTAMNTEAFF. Here the CDR3 DNA reads TGTGCCAGCAGCGTTACAGCAATGAACACTGAAGCTTTCTTT.

The rearrangement joins TRBV6-1 to TRBJ1-4; 7 nucleotides line up with TRBD1. CDR3 length: 15 residues. CDR1 and CDR2 from the germline V gene are MNHNS and SASEGT. Germline trimming cut 9 bases from V and 6 bases from J; bases unmatched to any gene: 13. The chain's CDR3 is CASGGGTVLYEKLFF. The CDR3 DNA follows: TGTGCCAGTGGGGGAGGGACAGTTCTTTATGAAAAACTGTTTTTT.

V gene TRBV28 combines with J gene TRBJ1-2, with 7 positions matching TRBD1. The CDR3 extends over 15 amino acids. Germline loops: CDR1 MDHEN, CDR2 SYDVKM. The trim removed 3 bases at V and 7 bases at J, leaving 11 bases unmatched. The CDR3 DNA reads TGTGCCAGCAGTTTGGGGCAGGGGGTCTGGCTTGGCTACACCTTC. Residues: CASSLGQGVWLGYTF.

The rearrangement joins TRBV6-1 to TRBJ1-5; no definite D call. The ends were cut back, 0 bases at V and 0 bases at J, with 6 bases in the middle. Germline assignment: CDR1 MNHNS and CDR2 SASEGT. The length of the CDR3 is 15 residues. The CDR3 protein is CASSEAGNSNQPQHF. CDR3 nucleotides: TGTGCCAGCAGTGAAGCAGGGAATAGCAATCAGCCCCAGCATTTT.

In its sample, this clone was seen once. The chain uses TRBV30 and TRBJ2-3; 10 bases match TRBD1. This CDR3 contains 16 residues. Germline V CDR1 and CDR2: GTSNPN, SVGIG (reference sequence). V lost 3 bases, J lost 4 bases, and 10 bases stayed unmatched. The CDR3 region has the DNA TGTGCCTGGAGGGGACTTACCGGGACAGGGGCAGATACGCAGTATTTT. It yields the protein CAWRGLTGTGADTQYF.

A word on this clone: The sample contains more than one DNA sequence encoding this CDR3. For the CDR3, the DNA is TGTGCCAGCAGCCCACGACTAGCGGGAGGGTCCGATACGCAGTATTTT. Amino acid sequence: CASSPRLAGGSDTQYF. The chain uses TRBV5-4 and TRBJ2-3, with 14 bases identical to TRBD2. CDR3 size: 16 residues. CDR1 is SGHNT and CDR2 is YYREEE in the germline V gene (reference sequence). V gave up 4 bases and J gave up 6 bases; unmatched junction bases: 7.

The gene calls are TRBV9 and TRBJ1-1; TRBD1 might be the D (5 bases). The CDR3 sequence is 14 residues long. Germline CDR1 reads SGDLS; CDR2 reads YYNGEE. Deletions cut 4 bases from V and 4 bases from J, with 14 bases between. The CDR3 DNA is TGTGCCAGCAGCCCTCGGGGGGGTCCCACTGAAGCTTTCTTT. As protein: CASSPRGGPTEAFF. Using reference TRBV9 and TRBJ1-1 for the parts outside the CDR3, the full variable domain is DSGVTQTPKHLITATGQRVTLRCSPRSGDLSVYWYQQSLDQGLQFLIQYYNGEERAKGNILERFSAQQFPDLHSELNLSSLELGDSALYFCASSPRGGPTEAFFGQGTRLTVV.

The J gene is TRBJ2-1, the V gene TRBV11-3; D not resolved. This CDR3 spans 15 amino acids. Germline CDR1 and CDR2: SGHNT and YENEEA. Trimming took off 2 bases at V and 0 bases at J, with 8 bases between the two ends. CDR3 sequence reads: CASSLFLGSYNEQFF. The CDR3 DNA reads TGTGCCAGCAGCTTATTCCTAGGCTCCTACAATGAGCAGTTCTTC. The full variable domain, rest sourced from reference TRBV11-3 and TRBJ2-1, is EAGVVQSPRYKIIEKKQPVAFWCNPISGHNTLYWYLQNLGQGPELLIRYENEEAVDDSQLPKDRFSAERLKGVDSTLKIQPAELGDSAVYLCASSLFLGSYNEQFFGPGTRLTVL.

V and J are TRBV4-1 and TRBJ2-7; 7 nucleotides match TRBD2. J gave up 7 bases and V 1 base, and 13 bases lay outside the gene matches. The CDR3 is 16 residues long. Germline V lookup: CDR1 MGHRA, CDR2 YSYEKL. CDR3 bases: TGCGCCAGCAGCCAAGGTTGGGGGGAGGGGCCTGGAGAGCAGTACTTC. This gives the protein CASSQGWGEGPGEQYF.

The chain couples TRBV5-4 to TRBJ2-1; D is undetermined. Germline V CDR1 and CDR2: SGHNT, YYREEE (reference sequence). Trimming removed 1 base from V and 5 bases from J, with 10 bases in between. The CDR3 spans 14 residues. CDR3 in DNA: TGTGCCAGCAGCTTGACTCCGTCCAACAATGAGCAGTTCTTC. This codes for CASSLTPSNNEQFF.

J is TRBJ1-1 and V is TRBV4-1; 9 positions agree with TRBD1. The CDR3 spans 15 residues. V was clipped by 2 bases and J by 4 bases; unmatched bases: 5. Germline V CDR1 and CDR2: MGHRA, YSYEKL. CDR3 amino acids: CASSQPQGASTEAFF. The CDR3 DNA reads as TGCGCCAGCAGCCAACCACAGGGGGCGTCCACTGAAGCTTTCTTT.

This clone has just one count. The chain couples TRBV7-3 to TRBJ2-7; D perhaps matches TRBD1 (7 bases). The CDR3 has 15 residues. V dropped 5 bases and J dropped 7 bases, with 21 bases sitting between them. The germline gives CDR1 SGHTA, CDR2 FQGTGA. The CDR3: CASSLDREPTREQYF. Written as DNA, the CDR3 is TGTGCCAGCAGCCTAGACAGGGAGCCGACTAGAGAGCAGTACTTC.

This chain joins TRBV5-5 and TRBJ1-1; no firm D call. Trimming removed 0 bases at V and 0 bases at J, with 9 bases between. CDR3 length: 15 residues. Germline V gene data show CDR1 as SGHKS and CDR2 as YYEKEE (reference sequence). The CDR3: CASSLAPGMNTEAFF. Written as DNA, the CDR3 is TGTGCCAGCAGCTTGGCTCCGGGGATGAACACTGAAGCTTTCTTT.

A note on this clone: The sample carries other DNA sequences with the same CDR3. V usage is TRBV7-3 and J usage is TRBJ2-7; the D gene is possibly TRBD2 (5 bases). V lost 0 bases and J 0 bases, leaving 9 bases between the germline ends. The CDR3 is 15 amino acids. CDR1 SGHTA and CDR2 FQGTGA come from the germline V gene. The CDR3 nucleotides read TGTGCCAGCAGCTTAACGAGCGGTAGCTCCTACGAGCAGTACTTC. As protein: CASSLTSGSSYEQYF.

This sequence joins TRBV5-5 and TRBJ1-5; TRBD1 aligns across 9 bases. Germline CDR1 and CDR2: SGHKS and YYEKEE (reference sequence). This CDR3 spans 15 amino acids. The trim removed 0 bases at V and 5 bases at J, leaving 3 bases unmatched. CDR3 nucleotide sequence: TGTGCCAGCAGCTTGGTGGGACAGGGTTATCAGCCCCAGCATTTT. Translating it yields CASSLVGQGYQPQHF.

The chain couples TRBV2 to TRBJ1-1, with TRBD1 matching over 10 bases. Germline lookup yields CDR1 SNHLY and CDR2 FYNNEI. The CDR3 runs 21 residues. V shed 5 bases and J 1 base; nucleotides not matched to a gene: 22. CDR3 DNA: TGTGCCAGCAGTATCCCCGGGACAGGGGATCCGAGGAAGGTAGGGAACACTGAAGCTTTCTTT. It yields the protein CASSIPGTGDPRKVGNTEAFF.

The CDR3 here is CASSRTRTGYEQFF. The CDR3 bases are TGTGCCAGCAGCCGAACTCGGACAGGGTATGAGCAGTTCTTC. V gene TRBV5-6 combines with J gene TRBJ2-1, with 8 bases fitting TRBD1. The V segment lost 4 bases and the J segment 8 bases; nucleotides outside the gene matches: 8. Germline V gene data show CDR1 as SGHDT and CDR2 as YYEEEE. This CDR3 contains 14 residues.

This clone was observed a handful of times. The CDR3 region has the DNA TGTGCCAGCTCAACGAGGACGAATCCTGAAGCTTTCTTT. Residues: CASSTRTNPEAFF. The genes are TRBV18 and TRBJ1-1, with unresolved D. The V and J ends lost 5 bases and 6 bases respectively, with 13 bases between them. Germline V lookup: CDR1 KGHSH, CDR2 LQKENI. CDR3 length equals 13 residues.

This chain links TRBV29-1 with TRBJ2-1; 11 nucleotides line up with TRBD2. From germline, CDR1 is SQVTM and CDR2 ANQGSEA. Trimming took 1 base from V and 1 from J; bases not matched to a gene: 3. The CDR3 loop spans 16 amino acids. CDR3: CSVEGVAGGSYNEQFF. In DNA form, the CDR3 reads TGCAGCGTTGAAGGGGTAGCGGGAGGGTCCTACAATGAGCAGTTCTTC.